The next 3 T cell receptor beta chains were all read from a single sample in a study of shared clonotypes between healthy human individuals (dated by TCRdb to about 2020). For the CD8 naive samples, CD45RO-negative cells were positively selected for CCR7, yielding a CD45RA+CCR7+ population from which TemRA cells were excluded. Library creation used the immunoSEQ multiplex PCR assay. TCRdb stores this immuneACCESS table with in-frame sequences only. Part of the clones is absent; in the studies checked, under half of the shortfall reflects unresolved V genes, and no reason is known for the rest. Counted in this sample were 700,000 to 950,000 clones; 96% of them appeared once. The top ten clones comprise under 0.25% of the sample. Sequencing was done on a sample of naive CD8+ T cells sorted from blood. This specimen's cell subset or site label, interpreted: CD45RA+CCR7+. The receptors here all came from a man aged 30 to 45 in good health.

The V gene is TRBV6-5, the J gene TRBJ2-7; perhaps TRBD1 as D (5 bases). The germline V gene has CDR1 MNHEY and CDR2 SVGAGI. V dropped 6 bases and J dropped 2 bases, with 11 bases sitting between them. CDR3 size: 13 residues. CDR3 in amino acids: CASSRDSPYEQYF. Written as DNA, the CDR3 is TGTGCCAGCAGCCGAGACAGTCCCTACGAGCAGTACTTC.

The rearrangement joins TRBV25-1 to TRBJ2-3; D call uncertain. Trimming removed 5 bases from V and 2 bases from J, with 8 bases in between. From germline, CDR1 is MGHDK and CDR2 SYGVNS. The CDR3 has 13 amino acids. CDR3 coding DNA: TGTGCCAGCAGTCTGGGGTCCACAGATACGCAGTATTTT. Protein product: CASSLGSTDTQYF.

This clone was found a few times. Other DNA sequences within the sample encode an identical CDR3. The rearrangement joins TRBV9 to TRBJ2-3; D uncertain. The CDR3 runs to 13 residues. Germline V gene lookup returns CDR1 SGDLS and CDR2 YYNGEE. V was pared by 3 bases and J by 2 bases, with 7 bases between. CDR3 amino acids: CASSGSNTDTQYF. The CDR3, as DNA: TGTGCCAGCAGCGGCAGCAACACAGATACGCAGTATTTT.